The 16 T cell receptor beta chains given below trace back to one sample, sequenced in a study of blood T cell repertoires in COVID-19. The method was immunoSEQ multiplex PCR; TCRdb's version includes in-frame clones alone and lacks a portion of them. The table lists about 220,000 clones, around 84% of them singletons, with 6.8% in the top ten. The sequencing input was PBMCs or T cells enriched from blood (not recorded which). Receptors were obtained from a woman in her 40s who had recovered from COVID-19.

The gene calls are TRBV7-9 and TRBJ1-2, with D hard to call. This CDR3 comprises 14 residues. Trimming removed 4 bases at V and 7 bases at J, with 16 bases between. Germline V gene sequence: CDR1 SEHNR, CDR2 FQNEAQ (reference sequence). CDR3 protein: CASSYDGIRVGYTF. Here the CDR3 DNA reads TGTGCCAGCAGCTATGACGGGATTAGGGTTGGCTACACCTTC.

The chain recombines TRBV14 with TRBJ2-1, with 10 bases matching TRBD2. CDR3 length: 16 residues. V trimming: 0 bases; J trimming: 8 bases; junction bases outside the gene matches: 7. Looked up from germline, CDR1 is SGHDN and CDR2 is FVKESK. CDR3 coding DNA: TGTGCCAGCAGCCAAGATTTCCTAGCGGGAGCCGATGAGCAGTTCTTC. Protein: CASSQDFLAGADEQFF.

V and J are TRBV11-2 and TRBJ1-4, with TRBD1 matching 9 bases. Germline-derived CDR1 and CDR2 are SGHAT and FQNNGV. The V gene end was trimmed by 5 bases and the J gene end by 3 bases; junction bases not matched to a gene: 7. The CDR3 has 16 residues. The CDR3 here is CASSRARQGANEKLFF. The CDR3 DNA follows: TGTGCCAGCAGCCGGGCCCGACAGGGGGCTAATGAAAAACTGTTTTTT.

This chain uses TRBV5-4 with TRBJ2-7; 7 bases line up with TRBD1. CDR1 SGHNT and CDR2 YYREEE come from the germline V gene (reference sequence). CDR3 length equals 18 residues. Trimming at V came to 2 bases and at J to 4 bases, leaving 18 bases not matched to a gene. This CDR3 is CASSFSRRGRSSMYEQYF. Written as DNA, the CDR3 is TGTGCCAGCAGCTTTTCGAGAAGGGGGCGGAGTTCTATGTACGAGCAGTACTTC.

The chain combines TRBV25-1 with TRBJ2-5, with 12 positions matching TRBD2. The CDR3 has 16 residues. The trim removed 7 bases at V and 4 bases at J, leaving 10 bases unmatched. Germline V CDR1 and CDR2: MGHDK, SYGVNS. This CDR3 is CASKYSKTSGRETQYF. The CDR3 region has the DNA TGTGCCAGCAAATACTCTAAGACTAGCGGGAGAGAGACCCAGTACTTC.

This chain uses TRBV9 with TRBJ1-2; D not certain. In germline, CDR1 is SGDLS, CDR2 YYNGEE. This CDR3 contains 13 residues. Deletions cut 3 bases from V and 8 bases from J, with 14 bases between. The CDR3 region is CASSGQEVRGYTF. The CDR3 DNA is TGTGCCAGCAGCGGGCAAGAGGTCCGGGGCTACACCTTC.

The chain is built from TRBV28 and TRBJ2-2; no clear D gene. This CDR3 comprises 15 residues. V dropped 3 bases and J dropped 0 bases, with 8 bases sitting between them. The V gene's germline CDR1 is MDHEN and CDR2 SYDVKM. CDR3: CASSFTRTNTGELFF. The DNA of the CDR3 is TGTGCCAGCAGTTTCACGCGAACGAACACCGGGGAGCTGTTTTTT.

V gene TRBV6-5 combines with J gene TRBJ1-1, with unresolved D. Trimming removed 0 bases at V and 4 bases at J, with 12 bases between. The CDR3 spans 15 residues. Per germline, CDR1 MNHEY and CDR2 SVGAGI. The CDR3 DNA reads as TGTGCCAGCAGTTACTCAGCTGGTCGGAGCACTGAAGCTTTCTTT. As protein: CASSYSAGRSTEAFF.

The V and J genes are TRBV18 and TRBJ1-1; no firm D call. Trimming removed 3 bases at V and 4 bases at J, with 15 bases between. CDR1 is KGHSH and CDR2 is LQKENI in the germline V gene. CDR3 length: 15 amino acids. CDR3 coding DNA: TGTGCCAGCTCACCTCCCAGTTCCGCGGGCACTGAAGCTTTCTTT. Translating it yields CASSPPSSAGTEAFF.

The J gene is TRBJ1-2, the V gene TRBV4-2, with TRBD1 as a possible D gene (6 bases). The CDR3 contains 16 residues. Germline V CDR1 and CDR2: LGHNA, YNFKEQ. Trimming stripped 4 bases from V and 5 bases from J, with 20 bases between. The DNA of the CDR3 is TGTGCCAGCAGCCTCCCAACGGGCTCAGGGGTTTATGGCTACACCTTC. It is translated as CASSLPTGSGVYGYTF.

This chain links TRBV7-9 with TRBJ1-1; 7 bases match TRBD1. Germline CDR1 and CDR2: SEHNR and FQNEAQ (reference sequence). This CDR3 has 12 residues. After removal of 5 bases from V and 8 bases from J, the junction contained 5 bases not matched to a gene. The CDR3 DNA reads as TGTGCCAGCAGCACAGGGGCCGTAGAAGCTTTCTTT. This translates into CASSTGAVEAFF. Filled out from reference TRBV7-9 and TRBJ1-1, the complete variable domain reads DTGVSQNPRHKITKRGQNVTFRCDPISEHNRLYWYRQTLGQGPEFLTYFQNEAQLEKSRLLSDRFSAERPKGSFSTLEIQRTEQGDSAMYLCASSTGAVEAFFGQGTRLTVV.

For the CDR3, the DNA is TGTGCCAGCACGGGGGTTAGGGATCGAGAAAAACTGTTTTTT. This sequence encodes CASTGVRDREKLFF. The V and J genes are TRBV27 and TRBJ1-4; TRBD1 might be the D (5 bases). Germline lookup yields CDR1 MNHEY and CDR2 SMNVEV (reference sequence). Trimming took off 7 bases at V and 8 bases at J, with 17 bases between the two ends. This CDR3 has 14 amino acids.

CDR3 protein: CASSPRRAANEKLFF. CDR3 DNA: TGTGCCAGCAGCCCGCGGAGGGCAGCTAATGAAAAACTGTTTTTT. The chain links TRBV27 to TRBJ1-4; D gene uncertain. CDR3 length: 15 amino acids. Germline V CDR1 and CDR2: MNHEY, SMNVEV (reference sequence). Trimming removed 6 bases at V and 3 bases at J, with 14 bases between.

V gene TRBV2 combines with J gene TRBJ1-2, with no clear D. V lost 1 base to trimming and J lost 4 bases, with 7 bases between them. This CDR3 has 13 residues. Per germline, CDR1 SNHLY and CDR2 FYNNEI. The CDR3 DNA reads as TGTGCCAGCAGTGAAGGGCAGTTCTATGGCTACACCTTC. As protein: CASSEGQFYGYTF.

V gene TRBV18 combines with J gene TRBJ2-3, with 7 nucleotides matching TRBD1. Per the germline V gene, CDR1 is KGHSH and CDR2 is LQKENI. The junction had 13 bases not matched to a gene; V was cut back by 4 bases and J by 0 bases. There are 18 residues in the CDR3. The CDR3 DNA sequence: TGTGCCAGCTCACAACTTGCCGGGACAGTGACTAGCACAGATACGCAGTATTTT. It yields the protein CASSQLAGTVTSTDTQYF.

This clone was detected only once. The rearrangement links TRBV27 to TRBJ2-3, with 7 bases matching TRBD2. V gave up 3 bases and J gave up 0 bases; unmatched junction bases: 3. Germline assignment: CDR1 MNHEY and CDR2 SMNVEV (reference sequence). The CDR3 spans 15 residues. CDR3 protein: CASSFGGRSTDTQYF. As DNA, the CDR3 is TGTGCCAGCAGTTTCGGGGGGAGGAGCACAGATACGCAGTATTTT.